Listed below are T cell receptor beta chains from one sample, sequenced in a study of tumor-infiltrating lymphocytes in oesophageal squamous cell carcinoma. A single record per CDR3 protein comes from TCRdb applying MiXCR to the PCR reads. The data contain roughly 17,000 distinct CDR3 sequences, about 50% of them singletons. The sequencing input was esophageal tumor tissue. These receptors came from a male donor with esophageal squamous cell carcinoma. The CDR3 runs from the conserved cysteine through the conserved F or W. D genes are given only for firm matches. Only part of the rows carry a size: once, few, many, or a class if the clone is expanded.

clone size	V gene	D gene	J gene	CDR3 DNA	CDR3 protein
few	TRBV7-6	TRBD1	TRBJ2-7	TGTGCCAGCAGCTCCTACAGGGGCGATGAGCAGTACTTC	CASSSYRGDEQYF
-	TRBV7-2	TRBD2	TRBJ2-7	TGTGCCAGCCACGCGGGGGGGGCGGTAGGATACGAGCAGTACTTC	CASHAGGAVGYEQYF
medium-sized	TRBV7-2	-	TRBJ2-7	TGTGCCAGCAGCTTAGTCGCGGTGGGGGCCTACGAGCAGTACTTC	CASSLVAVGAYEQYF
-	TRBV7-2	-	TRBJ1-1	TGTGCCAGCAGCTTATTTGAGAACACTGAAGCTTTCTTT	CASSLFENTEAFF
few	TRBV6-1	TRBD1	TRBJ1-2	TGTGCCAGCAGTTATGGGTCGGGTAGGGGGCATCATGGCTACACCTTC	CASSYGSGRGHHGYTF
-	TRBV7-2	TRBD2	TRBJ2-7	TGTGCCAGCAGCTCCATTTTCGGCGGGAGGGCCGGAGGGGTTTACAATGAGCAGTACTTC	CASSSIFGGRAGGVYNEQYF
few	TRBV7-2	-	TRBJ2-5	TGTGCCAGCAGCTTAGTATCAGGGGAGACCCAGTACTTC	CASSLVSGETQYF
-	TRBV12-3/TRBV12-4	-	TRBJ2-3	TGTGCCAGCAGTTTAGGGGCAGCTAGCACAGATACGCAGTATTTT	CASSLGAASTDTQYF
many	TRBV6-2/TRBV6-3	TRBD2	TRBJ2-3	TGTGCCAGCAGTTCTCGACTAGCGGGAGATACAGATACGCAGTATTTT	CASSSRLAGDTDTQYF
-	TRBV20-1	-	TRBJ2-3	TGCAGTGCAGGGGCAAGTGAGGGTCCAGATACGCAGTATTTT	CSAGASEGPDTQYF
-	TRBV7-6	TRBD2	TRBJ2-1	TGTGCCAGCAGCCCCCCGACTAGCGGGAGACACAATGAGCAGTTCTTC	CASSPPTSGRHNEQFF
-	TRBV7-3	-	TRBJ2-7	TGTGCCAGCAGCCGCAGTTTCTACGAGCAGTACTTC	CASSRSFYEQYF
-	TRBV3-1	-	TRBJ2-7	TGTGCCAGCAGCCAAGATTACGAACTTCCCTACGAGCAGTACTTC	CASSQDYELPYEQYF
medium-sized	TRBV7-8	-	TRBJ1-6	TGTGCCAGCTTTCGCTCCTATAATTCACCCCTCCACTTC	CASFRSYNSPLHF
many	TRBV7-8	TRBD1	TRBJ1-1	TGTGCCAGCAGACGGACAGGGGGGACTGAAGCTTTCTTT	CASRRTGGTEAFF
-	TRBV6-5	-	TRBJ2-7	TGTGCCAGCGAAACCGGGACGGTAACCTACGAGCAGTACTTC	CASETGTVTYEQYF
-	TRBV7-6	TRBD1	TRBJ2-4	TGTGCCAGCAGCTCTCCCGAACAGGGGGCTGACAAAAACATTCAGTACTTC	CASSSPEQGADKNIQYF
medium-sized	TRBV19	-	TRBJ1-1	TGTGCCAGTACCACGACCCGTAGAGCAAACACTGAAGCTTTCTTT	CASTTTRRANTEAFF
-	TRBV7-6	-	TRBJ1-2	TGTGCCAGCAGCTTAGCCGGCTATGGCTACACCTTC	CASSLAGYGYTF
few	TRBV7-3	TRBD1	TRBJ2-7	TGTGCCAGCAGCGCGGACAGGTTTTCCTACGAGCAGTACTTC	CASSADRFSYEQYF
few	TRBV7-3	-	TRBJ2-3	TGTGCTACCGGAGGGGGATACACAGATACGCAGTATTTT	CATGGGYTDTQYF
few	TRBV12-3/TRBV12-4	-	TRBJ2-1	TGTGCCAGCAGTTTTTTGGGGTCCAATGAGCAGTTCTTC	CASSFLGSNEQFF
few	TRBV4-2	TRBD2	TRBJ2-3	TGTGCCAGCAGCCGGGGGGACTTGCGGGAGGCCACAGATACGCAGTATTTT	CASSRGDLREATDTQYF
-	TRBV15	-	TRBJ2-7	TGTGCCACCAGCAGGGGGGACCGCGGCCACGAGCAGTACTTC	CATSRGDRGHEQYF
-	TRBV11-2	-	TRBJ2-5	TGTGCCAGCAGCCCCCTAGGGGCCTGGGGAGAGACCCAGTACTTC	CASSPLGAWGETQYF
many	TRBV7-9	TRBD1	TRBJ2-5	TGTGCCAGCAGCTTAGTGGGACAGAATCTCCAAGAGACCCAGTACTTC	CASSLVGQNLQETQYF
-	TRBV12-3/TRBV12-4	-	TRBJ2-7	TGTGCCAGCAGTTTTCAAGGTCCGGGCGAGCAGTACTTC	CASSFQGPGEQYF
few	TRBV15	-	TRBJ1-4	TGTGCCACCAGCAGAGATCCGACAGAGGGAAAACTGTTTTTT	CATSRDPTEGKLFF
-	TRBV12-5	-	TRBJ2-6	-	CASGLVGDSRRAVLRF
-	TRBV12-3/TRBV12-4	-	TRBJ2-3	TGTGCCAGCAGTTCCGATCTGGATACGCAGTATTTT	CASSSDLDTQYF
few	TRBV28	TRBD1	TRBJ1-1	TGTGCCAGCAGCGGGACAGCGAACACTGAAGCTTTCTTT	CASSGTANTEAFF
-	TRBV24-1	-	TRBJ2-1	TGTGCCACCAGTGACACCCGAAATCTGGGACTCCTCAACTTC	CATSDTRNLGLLNF
-	TRBV7-2	TRBD2	TRBJ2-3	TGTGCCAGCAGCTTAGTTCGGGGAGGGGATACGCAGTATTTT	CASSLVRGGDTQYF
-	TRBV7-4	-	TRBJ1-1	TGTGCCAGCAGCTTAGGGGTGGAGTATTTT	CASSLGVEYF
-	TRBV30	-	TRBJ2-6	TGTGCCTGGAGTAGACAGGTCCAATACTCTGGGGCCAACGTCCTGACTTTC	CAWSRQVQYSGANVLTF
-	TRBV7-9	-	TRBJ2-1	TGTGCCAGCAGCCCTAGGGACTCCTCCTACAATGAGCAGTTCTTC	CASSPRDSSYNEQFF
-	TRBV12-3/TRBV12-4	-	TRBJ1-2	TGTGCCAGCACTCTTGGGGCCCTTTCCCGCCGGGGCTACACCTTC	CASTLGALSRRGYTF
few	TRBV7-2	-	TRBJ2-1	TGTGCCAGCAGCCACGTGGGGAGTCTAGCGTATGAGCAGTTCTTC	CASSHVGSLAYEQFF
-	TRBV7-6	TRBD1	TRBJ2-7	TGTGCCAGCAGCTTAGGACAGGGGGTCTCCTACGAGCAGTACTTC	CASSLGQGVSYEQYF
few	TRBV7-2	-	TRBJ2-1	TGTGCCAGCAGCCCCCCGACTAGGAACAATGAGCAGTTCTTC	CASSPPTRNNEQFF
many	TRBV7-3	TRBD2	TRBJ2-5	TGTGCCAGCAGCCGACTAGCGGGAGGGGGGACCCAGTACTTC	CASSRLAGGGTQYF
-	TRBV6-5	-	TRBJ2-1	TGTGCCAGCAGTTACTCGATAGTTCTTACAGGGAGGGTCAATGAGCAGTTCTTC	CASSYSIVLTGRVNEQFF
once	TRBV6-1	TRBD1	TRBJ1-2	TGTGCCAGCAAAAAGACAGGGGTCCACGGCTACACCTTC	CASKKTGVHGYTF
-	TRBV19	-	TRBJ2-5	TGTGCCAGTAGCCCGTCGGGCACCGGGGAGCTGTACTTC	CASSPSGTGELYF
few	TRBV7-3	-	TRBJ2-1	TGTGCCAGCGGTGAGGGCTCCTACAATGAGCAGTTCTTC	CASGEGSYNEQFF
many	TRBV6-1	-	TRBJ1-4	TGTGCCAGCAGGAAGAATGAAAAACTGTTTTTT	CASRKNEKLFF
-	TRBV6-1	TRBD1	TRBJ2-1	TGTGCCAGCAGTGAAAGTGCGGGGACAGGGTATCCTGAGCAGTTCTTC	CASSESAGTGYPEQFF
many	TRBV28	-	TRBJ1-5	TGTGCCAGCAGTATCCCGGTTGTGGTTATCGATCAGCCCCAGCATTTT	CASSIPVVVIDQPQHF
once	TRBV7-9	-	TRBJ2-1	TGTGCCAGCAGCTTGGGAATGGCCTACAATGAGCAGTTCTTC	CASSLGMAYNEQFF
-	TRBV7-6	-	TRBJ2-7	TGTGCCAGCAGCTCGGGTCGGAACGAGCAGTACTTC	CASSSGRNEQYF
few	TRBV28	-	TRBJ2-1	TGTGCCAGCACTTTTCAACAGTGGACTGAGCAGTTCTTC	CASTFQQWTEQFF
-	TRBV6-6	-	TRBJ2-6	TGTGCCAGCAGCACACTGTCTGGGGCCAACGTCCTGACTTTC	CASSTLSGANVLTF
medium-sized	TRBV7-9	-	TRBJ2-4	TGTGCCAGCAGCGAACGGACAGACATAGCCAAAAACATTCAGTACTTC	CASSERTDIAKNIQYF
-	TRBV11-2	TRBD2	TRBJ2-3	TGTGCCAGCAGCTTCACTGTGACTAGCGGGGTAATCACAGATACGCAGTATTTT	CASSFTVTSGVITDTQYF
-	TRBV12-3/TRBV12-4	TRBD2	TRBJ2-7	TGTGCCAGCGGGGGGGGGACCTACGAGCAGTACTTC	CASGGGTYEQYF
-	TRBV6-2/TRBV6-3	-	TRBJ2-7	TGTGCCAGCGCGTTTTCGAGCTCCTACGAGCAGTACTTC	CASAFSSSYEQYF
-	TRBV7-6	TRBD1	TRBJ2-7	TGTGCCAGCAGCACCCTAGGACAGGGCACCTACGAGCAGTACTTC	CASSTLGQGTYEQYF
large	TRBV7-3	-	TRBJ2-1	TGTGCCAGCAGCTTAAGGGAGACCCCCTACAATGAGCAGTTCTTC	CASSLRETPYNEQFF
many	TRBV12-3/TRBV12-4	-	TRBJ2-7	TGTGCCAGCAGTTTATATGGCGGCAGCTCCTACGAGCAGTACTTC	CASSLYGGSSYEQYF